This T cell receptor beta chain was sequenced in a study of glioma-infiltrating T cells after dendritic cell vaccination. Study information: Samples are from glioblastoma patients in Phase I and II dendritic cell vaccine trials. Monocyte-derived dendritic cells, cultured about 7 days with IL-4 and GM-CSF, were pulsed with autologous tumor lysate. Dendritic cell vaccine was injected intradermally three times, biweekly.

The primer mix had 60 V beta and 13 J beta primers. This table comes from immunoSEQ multiplex PCR, and its TCRdb copy is limited to in-frame clones, with some not included. In the table there are 110,000 or so clones, around 87% of which are singletons. The time point was: after dendritic cell vaccination, including at tumor progression/relapse. This receptor was identified in a human donor with glioblastoma. The sequencing here drew on blood, taken after dendritic cell vaccination.

The CDR3 reads CASAGGESTDTQYF. Written as DNA, the CDR3 is TGTGCTAGTGCCGGGGGGGAAAGCACAGATACGCAGTATTTT. The V and J genes are TRBV12-5 and TRBJ2-3; 8 bases match TRBD2. The length of the CDR3 is 14 residues. The germline V gene encodes CDR1 LGHNT and CDR2 FRNRAP. V trimming: 7 bases; J trimming: 0 bases; junction bases outside the gene matches: 3.